The sequence of this T cell receptor beta chain was determined in a study of blood T cell repertoires in COVID-19. Produced via immunoSEQ multiplex PCR; TCRdb's table is partial and in-frame only. The sample contains over 250,000 clones, less than 90% of which appear only once. In this sample, this clone turned up a few times. The length of the CDR3 is 15 residues. The ends lost 4 bases at V and 5 bases at J; junction bases unmatched: 9. Per the germline V gene, CDR1 is KGHSH and CDR2 is LQKENI. V and J are TRBV18 and TRBJ2-3; 7 nucleotides agree with TRBD1. Sequences were obtained from peripheral blood. The sequence came from a man in his sixties who had recovered from COVID-19. The CDR3 sequence is CASSLGGQSGDTQYF. In nucleotides, the CDR3 is TGTGCCAGCTCACTTGGGGGACAGAGTGGAGATACGCAGTATTTT.